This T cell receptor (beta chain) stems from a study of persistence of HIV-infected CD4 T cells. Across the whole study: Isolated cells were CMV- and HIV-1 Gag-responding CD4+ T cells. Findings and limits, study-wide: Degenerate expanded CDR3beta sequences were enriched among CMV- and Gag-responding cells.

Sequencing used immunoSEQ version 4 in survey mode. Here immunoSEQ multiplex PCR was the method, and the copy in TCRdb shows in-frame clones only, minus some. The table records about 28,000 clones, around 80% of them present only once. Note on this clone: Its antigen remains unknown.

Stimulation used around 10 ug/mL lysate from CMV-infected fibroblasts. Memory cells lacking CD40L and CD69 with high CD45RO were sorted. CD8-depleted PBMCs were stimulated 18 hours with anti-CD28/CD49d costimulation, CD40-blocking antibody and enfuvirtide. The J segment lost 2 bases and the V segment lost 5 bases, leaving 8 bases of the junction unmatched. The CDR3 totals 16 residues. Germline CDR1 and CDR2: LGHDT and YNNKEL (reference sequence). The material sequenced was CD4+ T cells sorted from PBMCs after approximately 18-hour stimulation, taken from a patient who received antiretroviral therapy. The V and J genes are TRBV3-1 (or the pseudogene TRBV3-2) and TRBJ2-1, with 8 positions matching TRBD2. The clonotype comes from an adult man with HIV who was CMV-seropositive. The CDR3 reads CASSTGGADPYNEQFF. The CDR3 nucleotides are TGTGCCAGCAGCACGGGGGGGGCGGACCCCTACAATGAGCAGTTCTTC.